The rows below give T cell receptor beta chains drawn from one sample of a study of blood T cell repertoires in COVID-19. Assay: immunoSEQ multiplex PCR; the TCRdb copy retains only in-frame clones and omits some. The sample gives approximately 270,000 clones, approximately 90% of which show up once; roughly 6.3% is in the top ten. Sample: peripheral blood. Source of these receptors: a woman aged 30 to 39 with COVID-19, enrolled during active disease. CDR3s include the opening cysteine and the closing phenylalanine or tryptophan. The order of the fields is V gene, clone size, D gene, J gene, CDR3 DNA, CDR3 protein. A D gene is named only where the DNA matches it firmly. Part of the rows lack a size; the others show once, few, many or a class for expanded clones.

>TRBV7-2|NA|TRBD1|TRBJ2-1
TGTGCCAGCAGCGCACGACAGGGGCCCTACAATGAGCAGTTCTTC
CASSARQGPYNEQFF
>TRBV24-1|NA|NA|TRBJ2-1
TGTGCCACCAGTGGTCAATACAATGAGCAGTTCTTC
CATSGQYNEQFF
>TRBV5-5|NA|TRBD2|TRBJ2-1
TGTGCCAGCAGCCGGACTAGCGGGCCAGACAATGAGCAGTTCTTC
CASSRTSGPDNEQFF
>TRBV18|once|TRBD1|TRBJ1-4
TGTGCCAGCTCACCACCGGGGACAGGGAATGAAAAACTGTTTTTT
CASSPPGTGNEKLFF
>TRBV6-6|NA|TRBD1|TRBJ1-1
TGTGCCAGCAGTACCGTCGACAGGGGGAGGTCTGAAGCTTTCTTT
CASSTVDRGRSEAFF
>TRBV27|NA|NA|TRBJ2-1
TGTGCCAGCAGTTTACCCGGGGCCTACAATGAGCAGTTCTTC
CASSLPGAYNEQFF
>TRBV7-9|NA|TRBD1|TRBJ1-5
TGTGCCAGCAGCCAACCTGGGACAGGGCCACCTTATAGCAATCAGCCCCAGCATTTT
CASSQPGTGPPYSNQPQHF
>TRBV3-1/TRBV3-2|once|NA|TRBJ2-5
TGTGCCAGCAGCCCGCGGGGGCGCCAAGAGACCCAGTACTTC
CASSPRGRQETQYF
>TRBV27|NA|TRBD2|TRBJ2-1
TGTGCCAGGCGTCGACCGGGACTAGCGGTAAGAGGCAACAATGAGCAGTTCTTC
CARRRPGLAVRGNNEQFF
>TRBV5-5|NA|NA|TRBJ2-1
TGTGCCAGCAGCTGGGCAGAATTTTACAATGAGCAGTTCTTC
CASSWAEFYNEQFF
>TRBV28|NA|NA|TRBJ1-2
TGTGCCAGCAGTTTACAAGTGACAGGTCAAAGGGGCTATGGCTACACCTTC
CASSLQVTGQRGYGYTF
>TRBV12-5|few|NA|TRBJ1-1
TGTGCTAGTGGCGTAGAGAACACTGAAGCTTTCTTT
CASGVENTEAFF
>TRBV4-3|NA|TRBD1|TRBJ1-2
TGCGCCAGCAGCCAAGAGTCCGGGACAGGCTTCTATGGCTACACCTTC
CASSQESGTGFYGYTF
>TRBV20-1|NA|TRBD2|TRBJ2-1
TGCAGTGCTAGTCTAAATAGCGGGGGATTCTTCTCCTACAATGAGCAGTTCTTC
CSASLNSGGFFSYNEQFF
>TRBV18|NA|NA|TRBJ2-1
TGTGCCAGCTCACCAGAGTGGGCATCCAATGAGCAGTTCTTC
CASSPEWASNEQFF
>TRBV24-1|NA|TRBD2|TRBJ2-1
TGTGCCACCAGTGGGGTTAGCGGGAGGGTTGACAATGAGCAGTTCTTC
CATSGVSGRVDNEQFF
>TRBV5-4|NA|NA|TRBJ2-5
TGTGCCAGCAGCTTGGGGGTTAGCGGACAAGAGACCCAGTACTTC
CASSLGVSGQETQYF
>TRBV28|NA|NA|TRBJ2-5
TGTGCCAGCAGTCTCCGGGCGGGACAGCCACAAGAGACCCAGTACTTC
CASSLRAGQPQETQYF
>TRBV29-1|NA|NA|TRBJ1-4
TGCAGCGTTGCGAGGTTAGCAACTAATGAAAAACTGTTTTTT
CSVARLATNEKLFF
>TRBV10-1|few|TRBD2|TRBJ2-1
TGCGCCAGCAGTGAGGCTAGCGGGAGGTGGGATGAGCAGTTCTTC
CASSEASGRWDEQFF
>TRBV7-2|once|NA|TRBJ1-3
TGTGCCAGCAGCTTTGACAGCTACTCTGGAAACACCATATATTTT
CASSFDSYSGNTIYF
>TRBV10-3|NA|TRBD1|TRBJ1-2
TGTGCCATCGCCGACCCCGGGACAGGGGTTTTATGGAACTATGGCTACACCTTC
CAIADPGTGVLWNYGYTF
>TRBV9|NA|NA|TRBJ2-4
TGTGCCAGCAGCGGGGGGGACCCCGTTCTAGCCAAAAACATTCAGTACTTC
CASSGGDPVLAKNIQYF
>TRBV6-2/TRBV6-3|NA|TRBD1|TRBJ1-2
TGTGCCAGCAGTTACTCCCGGACAGGGATTGGCTATGGCTACACCTTC
CASSYSRTGIGYGYTF
>TRBV5-8|few|TRBD1|TRBJ2-5
TGTGCCAGCAGCTTTCCAGGGGGAATAGAGACCCAGTACTTC
CASSFPGGIETQYF
>TRBV28|NA|TRBD2|TRBJ2-2
TGTGCCAGCAGTTCACTAGCGGCCGGGGAGCTGTTTTTT
CASSSLAAGELFF
>TRBV12-5|NA|TRBD1|TRBJ2-3
TGTGCTAGTGGCCTGGGACAGGGTAGCACAGATACGCAGTATTTT
CASGLGQGSTDTQYF
>TRBV3-1/TRBV3-2|few|TRBD2|TRBJ2-1
TGTGCCAGCAGCCCCGGGACTAGCGGGATCGGGCAGTTCTTC
CASSPGTSGIGQFF
>TRBV18|NA|NA|TRBJ1-6
TGTGCCAGCTCACCCGCCCCTAAAGCACCCCTCCACTTT
CASSPAPKAPLHF
>TRBV9|NA|TRBD2|TRBJ2-1
TGTGCCAGCAGCGACCTTTGGGGGGGTGAGCAGTTCTTC
CASSDLWGGEQFF
>TRBV10-1|once|NA|TRBJ2-1
TGCGCCAGCAGTGACCTTTACAATGAGCAGTTCTTC
CASSDLYNEQFF
>TRBV19|NA|NA|TRBJ1-1
TGTGCCAGTAGAAGTGGGCAGAACACTGAAGCTTTCTTT
CASRSGQNTEAFF
>TRBV11-2|NA|TRBD2|TRBJ2-7
TGTGCCAGCAGCTTAGCGCCCATAGCGGGGGGGGCCTACGAGCAGTACTTC
CASSLAPIAGGAYEQYF
>TRBV10-3|few|NA|TRBJ2-7
TGTGCCATCAGTCCCCCCTCCCTGCCTACGAAGCAGTACTTC
CAISPPSLPTKQYF
>TRBV5-1|NA|NA|TRBJ1-5
TGCGCCAGCAGCGAAGGGGTGTTCAATCAGCCCCAGCATTTT
CASSEGVFNQPQHF
>TRBV19|NA|TRBD2|TRBJ2-1
TGTGCCAGTAGTATGGAATCAGCGGGAGACAATGAGCAGTTCTTC
CASSMESAGDNEQFF
>TRBV19|NA|NA|TRBJ2-1
TGTGCCAGTAGTATTCCTCAGCGGACCTACAATGAGCAGTTCTTC
CASSIPQRTYNEQFF
>TRBV11-2|NA|NA|TRBJ2-3
TGTGCCAGCAGCTTAGACCCCCCGGGGTGGCAGTATTTT
CASSLDPPGWQYF
>TRBV13|NA|TRBD1|TRBJ1-6
TGTGCCAGCAGCCGACAGGGGTCTCTTTCACCCCTCCACTTT
CASSRQGSLSPLHF
>TRBV6-2/TRBV6-3|NA|TRBD2|TRBJ2-7
TGTGCCAGCAGTTACCGACTAGCGGGGGGAATTTCCTACGAGCAGTACTTC
CASSYRLAGGISYEQYF
>TRBV24-1|NA|TRBD1|TRBJ1-2
TGTGCCACCTCAATCACGACAGGGGCCCCACCTCCTTATGGCTACACCTTC
CATSITTGAPPPYGYTF
>TRBV14|NA|NA|TRBJ2-7
TGTGCCAGCAGCCAAGAAGGGGCAGAGCGGTGGAGGGGGCAGTACTTC
CASSQEGAERWRGQYF
>TRBV11-2|NA|NA|TRBJ2-2
TGTGCCAGCAGCTCCGTGAAGGGGCGAAGAGGCGGGGAGCTGTTTTTT
CASSSVKGRRGGELFF
>TRBV15|NA|NA|TRBJ1-5
TGTGCCACCAGGGGGGGAGGGCACAATCAGCCCCAGCATTTT
CATRGGGHNQPQHF
>TRBV4-1|medium-sized|NA|TRBJ2-5
TGCGCCAGCAGCCAAGAGACGGGACTCCTAGGGACCCAGTACTTC
CASSQETGLLGTQYF
>TRBV10-2|NA|TRBD1|TRBJ1-1
TGCGCCAGCAGTCGGACAGGGAGGTACACTGAAGCTTTCTTT
CASSRTGRYTEAFF
>TRBV6-5|NA|NA|TRBJ1-5
TGTGCCAGCAGTTATTCACAGAATAGCAATCAGCCCCAGCATTTT
CASSYSQNSNQPQHF
>TRBV2|NA|NA|TRBJ2-7
TGTGCCAGCATACAGGACAGCTCCTACGAGCAGTACTTC
CASIQDSSYEQYF
>TRBV28|NA|TRBD2|TRBJ2-4
TGTGCCAGCAGTTTAAGGACTAGCGGGGGGAAAAACATTCAGTACTTC
CASSLRTSGGKNIQYF
>TRBV24-1|NA|NA|TRBJ2-7
TGTGCCACCAGTGAGACCGGGACTGGTACGGGCGAGCAGTACTTC
CATSETGTGTGEQYF
>TRBV6-1|NA|TRBD1|TRBJ2-1
TGTGCCAGCAGTGCCCACAGGGGGGAATCCTACAATGAGCAGTTCTTC
CASSAHRGESYNEQFF
>TRBV6-5|NA|NA|TRBJ2-2
TGTGCCAGCAGCCGGTCCCCCCCCGGGGAGCTGTTTTTT
CASSRSPPGELFF
>TRBV13|NA|TRBD1|TRBJ1-2
TGTGCCAGCAGCTTCTCAGGGGGCTGGGATGGCTACACCTTC
CASSFSGGWDGYTF
>TRBV11-2|NA|NA|TRBJ2-7
TGTGCCAGCAGCCTACTCCAGGGCCCCTACGAGCAGTACTTC
CASSLLQGPYEQYF
>TRBV28|once|TRBD1|TRBJ2-7
TGTGCCAGCAGCCCTGCCGGGACAGGGATCCACGAGCAGTACTTC
CASSPAGTGIHEQYF
>TRBV19|NA|TRBD2|TRBJ2-1
TGTGCCAGTAACGGACTAGCGGGAGGAACCTACAATGAGCAGTTCTTC
CASNGLAGGTYNEQFF
>TRBV5-1|NA|NA|TRBJ1-1
TGCGCCAGCAGCCTAGGGGGGGTGAACACTGAAGCTTTCTTT
CASSLGGVNTEAFF
>TRBV24-1|NA|TRBD1|TRBJ2-3
TGTGCCACCAGTGACCCCGGACAGGGGGCAGATACGCAGTATTTT
CATSDPGQGADTQYF
>TRBV29-1|NA|NA|TRBJ1-2
TGCAGCGTCACCCCCCGACAGGTCTATGGCTACACCTTC
CSVTPRQVYGYTF
>TRBV10-3|NA|TRBD2|TRBJ2-7
TGTGCCATCAGTGAGAGTCAGGGAGGGGACGAGCAGTACTTC
CAISESQGGDEQYF